These 19 T cell receptor beta chains were all obtained from the same sample, sequenced in a study of PD-1 blockade in classical Hodgkin lymphoma. Relapse was seen in all patients after autologous stem cell transplantation, and brentuximab vedotin exposure was variable. The table came from immunoSEQ multiplex PCR; TCRdb's copy has only in-frame clones and leaves some out. The data contain roughly 97,000 clones, around 80% of them seen just once; the ten biggest clones take up 12%. Sequencing was performed on peripheral blood mononuclear cells (PBMCs), taken at baseline. These receptors originate from a human donor with classical Hodgkin lymphoma.

Concerning this clone itself: At one boundary the junction diverges from the germline segment, which might be a read error. The chain employs TRBV10-3 and TRBJ2-3; weak D call: TRBD1 (6 bases). The CDR3 spans 12 residues. CDR1 ENHRY and CDR2 SYGVKD come from the germline V gene. CDR3 coding DNA: TGCGCTATGAGGGGGAACACAGATACGCAGTATTTT. Translated, it gives CAMRGNTDTQYF.

The gene calls are TRBV5-1 and TRBJ1-4; a possible D gene is TRBD1 (6 bases). The CDR3 contains 15 residues. Trimming removed 5 bases from V and 5 bases from J, with 16 bases in between. From germline, CDR1 is SGHRS and CDR2 YFSETQ. DNA for the CDR3: TGCGCCAGCAGTTCGGGGGGCTTTGTGAATGAAAAACTGTTTTTT. Protein product: CASSSGGFVNEKLFF.

The chain couples TRBV19 to TRBJ2-3; TRBD2 aligns across 7 bases. Per germline, CDR1 LNHDA and CDR2 SQIVND (reference sequence). Unmatched junction bases numbered 6, after V lost 3 bases and J lost 3 bases. The CDR3 is 15 amino acids. The CDR3 DNA reads as TGTGCCAGTAGTATTCTCGACGGGAGGACAGATACGCAGTATTTT. It translates to CASSILDGRTDTQYF.

The V and J genes are TRBV6-1 and TRBJ2-7; D may be TRBD1 or TRBD2 (5 bases each). The germline V and J ends were trimmed by 3 bases and 9 bases, with 18 bases remaining between them. The CDR3 extends over 14 amino acids. Germline assignment: CDR1 MNHNS and CDR2 SASEGT. Written as DNA, the CDR3 is TGTGCCAGCAGTGAGCGCCTCGGGACGCGCGGGCAGTACTTC. Protein sequence: CASSERLGTRGQYF.

The V call is TRBV13, the J call TRBJ1-2; the D is unclear. This CDR3 has 17 residues. Trimming stripped 2 bases from V and 8 bases from J, with 24 bases between. Germline V gives CDR1 PRHDT, CDR2 FYEKMQ (reference sequence). CDR3 protein: CASSLTLDGQLFGGYTF. CDR3 coding DNA: TGTGCCAGCAGCTTAACCTTGGACGGCCAGCTGTTCGGCGGCTACACCTTC.

This clone was detected only a few times. Within the sample, other DNA sequences also encode this same CDR3. The chain employs TRBV6-6 and TRBJ1-1, with 7 bases aligning to TRBD1. The CDR3 is made up of 12 amino acids. J lost 4 bases, V lost 5 bases, and 1 base had no gene match. The germline V gene encodes CDR1 MNHNY and CDR2 SVGAGI (reference sequence). The CDR3 DNA reads as TGTGCCAGCAGTCCAGGGGGCACTGAAGCTTTCTTT. It yields the protein CASSPGGTEAFF.

This clone was seen a few times. The rearrangement links TRBV11-2 to TRBJ2-1; D gene uncertain. Between the trimmed V and J ends, which lost 4 bases and 2 bases, there was a span of 9 bases. This CDR3 comprises 14 residues. CDR1 SGHAT and CDR2 FQNNGV come from the germline V gene. The CDR3: CASSSDPTYNEQFF. CDR3 nucleotides: TGTGCCAGCAGCTCAGATCCCACCTACAATGAGCAGTTCTTC.

V is TRBV11-2 and J is TRBJ2-3; D is undetermined. Germline-derived CDR1 and CDR2 are SGHAT and FQNNGV. Trimming took 1 base from V and 3 from J, leaving 8 bases between them. The CDR3 spans 14 residues. Here the CDR3 DNA reads TGTGCCAGCAGCTTAGGGGTGGGGACAGATACGCAGTATTTT. Its translation is CASSLGVGTDTQYF.

This rearrangement joins TRBV18 to TRBJ2-1; D remains ambiguous. V was pared by 3 bases and J by 0 bases, with 12 bases between. Germline loops: CDR1 KGHSH, CDR2 LQKENI. The CDR3 sequence is 16 residues long. For the CDR3, the DNA is TGTGCCAGCTCACCCAACAGAGCAAGCTCCTACAATGAGCAGTTCTTC. Translated: CASSPNRASSYNEQFF.

The rearrangement joins TRBV6-1 to TRBJ1-1; D may be TRBD1 (5 bases). CDR3 length: 14 amino acids. V was pared by 6 bases and J by 0 bases, with 11 bases between. CDR1 is MNHNS and CDR2 is SASEGT in the germline V gene. The CDR3 protein is CASRGELMNTEAFF. In nucleotides, the CDR3 is TGTGCCAGCAGGGGGGAGCTCATGAACACTGAAGCTTTCTTT.

This chain links TRBV11-2 with TRBJ2-7; 10 nucleotides match TRBD2. This CDR3 spans 15 amino acids. V was pared by 5 bases and J by 7 bases, with 11 bases of the junction left unmatched. Germline V gene lookup returns CDR1 SGHAT and CDR2 FQNNGV. The DNA of the CDR3 is TGTGCCAGCAGCGCCTTAGCGGGAGGCTCTAGTGAGCAGTACTTC. Protein sequence: CASSALAGGSSEQYF.

The chain uses TRBV30 and TRBJ1-4, with D perhaps matching TRBD1 (6 bases). Trimming shortened V by 1 base and J by 0 bases, and 12 bases separated the two germline ends. The CDR3 totals 16 residues. Germline V gene sequence: CDR1 GTSNPN, CDR2 SVGIG (reference sequence). CDR3 region: CAWSGGRGTTNEKLFF. CDR3 DNA sequence: TGTGCCTGGAGTGGGGGCAGGGGCACAACTAATGAAAAACTGTTTTTT.

This sequence joins TRBV23-1 and TRBJ2-5; D may be TRBD2 (5 bases). TRBV23-1 is sorted into the ORF group, with uncertain function. Trimming left V 0 bases short and J 3 bases short, with 20 bases between. The CDR3 covers 18 residues. The CDR3 region has the DNA TGCGCCAGCAGTCAATCAAGGGCGAGCGGAGAGGAGAAAGAGACCCAGTACTTC. Its translation is CASSQSRASGEEKETQYF.

This chain links TRBV30 with TRBJ2-7, with 8 bases that match TRBD1. The CDR3 runs to 13 residues. The V gene end was trimmed by 2 bases and the J gene end by 6 bases; junction bases not matched to a gene: 6. Germline values: CDR1 GTSNPN, CDR2 SVGIG (reference sequence). The CDR3 DNA reads as TGTGCCTGGAGTCCGGACAGGGTAGGCGAGCAGTACTTC. Amino acids: CAWSPDRVGEQYF.

This rearrangement joins TRBV5-4 to TRBJ2-1, with 13 bases that match TRBD2. With V trimmed by 4 bases and J by 6 bases, 13 bases remained unmatched. Per germline, CDR1 SGHNT and CDR2 YYREEE (reference sequence). This CDR3 has 18 amino acids. The CDR3 sequence: CASSPPLAGGGGVNEQFF. For the CDR3, the DNA is TGTGCCAGCAGCCCACCACTAGCGGGAGGGGGGGGTGTCAATGAGCAGTTCTTC.

The chain couples TRBV4-1 to TRBJ1-2, with no clear D. The CDR3 runs 19 residues. CDR1 is MGHRA and CDR2 is YSYEKL in the germline V gene. V was cut by 0 bases and J by 3 bases, with 23 bases left in between. The CDR3 nucleotides read TGCGCCAGCAGCCAAGATGGGCTTTTGGCTTTTTCCGGCGACTATGGCTACACCTTC. It specifies CASSQDGLLAFSGDYGYTF.

The CDR3 bases are TGCAGTGCAAAAAAATGGGATGAGCAGTTCTTC. Translated: CSAKKWDEQFF. The chain uses TRBV20-1 and TRBJ2-1; the D is unclear. V was pared by 6 bases and J by 8 bases, with 11 bases between. CDR3 length equals 11 residues. CDR1 is DFQATT, CDR2 SNEGSKA, per germline (reference sequence).

The rearrangement uses TRBV13 and TRBJ1-1; D unclear. V lost 0 bases to trimming and J lost 1 base, with 3 bases between them. The CDR3 contains 13 residues. Looked up from germline, CDR1 is PRHDT and CDR2 is FYEKMQ (reference sequence). The CDR3 region has the DNA TGTGCCAGCAGCTTAGGACAGAACACTGAAGCTTTCTTT. This translates into CASSLGQNTEAFF.

The V gene is TRBV9, the J gene TRBJ2-1; D unresolved. There are 14 residues in the CDR3. From germline, CDR1 is SGDLS and CDR2 YYNGEE. The ends were cut back, 0 bases at V and 6 bases at J, with 10 bases in the middle. As DNA, the CDR3 is TGTGCCAGCAGCGTAGGGCTAGTTCGCAATGAGCAGTTCTTC. This encodes CASSVGLVRNEQFF.